The present T cell receptor beta chain was sequenced within a study of blood T cell repertoires in COVID-19. The CDR3 runs 14 residues. Germline V gene data show CDR1 as LGHDT and CDR2 as YNNKEL (reference sequence). Trimming cost V 2 bases and J 2 bases, with 7 bases left between them. In the authors' methods: Estimation of nucleated cell counts relied on the amplification of reference gene primers. The data were produced by immunoSEQ multiplex PCR, yet TCRdb's version contains in-frame clones alone and is incomplete. V and J calls and clone size are as listed in that table; D and trimming were resolved from the DNA. The repertoire holds about 250,000 clones, with around 83% as singletons. A word on this clone: Other DNA variants within this sample encode the same CDR3.

This receptor was identified in a man aged 35-49 years with active or convalescent COVID-19. The source material was peripheral blood. The chain joins TRBV3-1 (or the pseudogene TRBV3-2) to TRBJ1-5, with D maybe TRBD1 (5 bases). This chain's CDR3 is CASSQRGGNQPQHF. CDR3 coding DNA: TGTGCCAGCAGCCAAAGGGGTGGCAATCAGCCCCAGCATTTT.